This record looks at one T cell receptor (beta chain) sequence and its context. The sample originates from a study of cytomegalovirus exposure and HLA in healthy donors. V shed 5 bases and J 8 bases; nucleotides not matched to a gene: 17. Germline CDR1 reads MGHRA; CDR2 reads YSYEKL. This CDR3 comprises 19 residues. PCR amplification relied on 60 Vbeta primers (plus 13 Jbeta primers). Some clones are missing from TCRdb's copy, which holds only in-frame ones; the method was immunoSEQ multiplex PCR. Among roughly 180,000 clones listed, 82% were seen once. The sequenced sample was PBMCs. The rearrangement uses TRBV4-1 and TRBJ2-1; TRBD2 aligns across 14 bases. The clonotype originates from a male donor in good health and CMV-seronegative. The CDR3 sequence is CASSAPRGTSGSRIDEQFF. CDR3 bases: TGCGCCAGCAGCGCCCCCAGGGGGACTAGCGGGAGCCGGATCGATGAGCAGTTCTTC.